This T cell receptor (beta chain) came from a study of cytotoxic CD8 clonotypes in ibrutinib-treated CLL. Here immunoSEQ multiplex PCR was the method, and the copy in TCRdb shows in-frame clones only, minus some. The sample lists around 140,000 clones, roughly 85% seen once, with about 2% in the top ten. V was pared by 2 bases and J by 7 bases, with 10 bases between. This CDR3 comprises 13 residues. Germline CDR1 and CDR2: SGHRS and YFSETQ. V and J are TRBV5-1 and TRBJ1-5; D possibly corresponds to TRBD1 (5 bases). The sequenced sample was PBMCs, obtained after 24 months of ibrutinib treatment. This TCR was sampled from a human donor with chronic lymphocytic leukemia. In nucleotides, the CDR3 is TGCGCCAGCAGCTTCGCAGGGAGCCAGCCCCAGCATTTT. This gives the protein CASSFAGSQPQHF.